This TCR beta chain was captured by sequencing in a study of blood T cell repertoires in COVID-19. Study as a whole: Sources were T cells, B-cell-depleted T cells, or PBMCs; the material itself was cDNA or gDNA.

Seattle-derived patients entered the study during active infection and were followed longitudinally. The repertoire was sequenced with immunoSEQ multiplex PCR; TCRdb's copy has only in-frame clones and lacks some. The sample yields about 500,000 clones, roughly nine tenths seen once. This sequence originates from a woman aged 50 to 65 with COVID-19, enrolled during active disease. What was sequenced was peripheral blood.

This CDR3 reads CASSEQGRYQQYF. The CDR3, as DNA: TGCGCCAGCAGTGAGCAGGGCAGGTACCAGCAGTACTTC. The chain uses TRBV10-1 and TRBJ2-7; tentatively, D is TRBD1 (5 bases). The V gene's germline CDR1 is WNHNN and CDR2 SYGVQD (reference sequence). V was clipped by 2 bases and J by 8 bases, with 13 bases between them. The CDR3 contains 13 residues.